This is a list of T cell receptor beta chains from one sample in a study of CD8 T cells in Susac syndrome. TCRdb recomputed calls from the immunoSEQ multiplex PCR reads with MiXCR, one row per CDR3 protein. Here the sample spans around 300,000 distinct CDR3 sequences, approximately 85% being singletons. Input material: CD8+ T cells from PBMCs. These receptors were taken from a human donor with multiple sclerosis. Each CDR3 is given with its conserved first and last residue. D genes are given only for firm matches. Size is stated for part of the rows, as once, few or many counts, or as a class when the clone is expanded.

d_call: TRBD1; j_call: TRBJ1-2; v_call: TRBV19; clone_size: -; cdr3_aa: CASSVGTGLYGYTF; cdr3_nt: TGTGCCAGTAGTGTCGGGACAGGCCTATATGGCTACACCTTC
d_call: -; j_call: TRBJ2-7; v_call: TRBV28; clone_size: -; cdr3_aa: CASSIRREQYF; cdr3_nt: TGTGCCAGCAGTATCCGACGGGAGCAGTACTTC
d_call: -; j_call: TRBJ1-3; v_call: TRBV29-1; clone_size: once; cdr3_aa: CSAVSGRRATGNTIYF; cdr3_nt: TGCAGCGCTGTGAGTGGACGGCGAGCAACTGGAAACACCATATATTTT
d_call: -; j_call: TRBJ1-2; v_call: TRBV4-1; clone_size: few; cdr3_aa: CASSQTGDGPGGYTF; cdr3_nt: TGCGCCAGCAGCCAGACAGGCGACGGCCCGGGGGGCTACACCTTC
d_call: -; j_call: TRBJ1-2; v_call: TRBV4-1; clone_size: few; cdr3_aa: CASSQDHEDAGYTF; cdr3_nt: TGCGCCAGCAGCCAAGATCACGAGGACGCGGGCTACACCTTC
d_call: -; j_call: TRBJ1-1; v_call: TRBV6-2/TRBV6-3; clone_size: -; cdr3_aa: CASSYSQGSVTEAFF; cdr3_nt: TGTGCCAGCAGTTACTCACAGGGTTCCGTCACTGAAGCTTTCTTT
d_call: -; j_call: TRBJ2-7; v_call: TRBV2; clone_size: -; cdr3_aa: CATGSGIHYEQYF; cdr3_nt: TGTGCCACTGGCTCGGGCATACACTACGAGCAGTACTTC
d_call: TRBD1; j_call: TRBJ1-2; v_call: TRBV12-3/TRBV12-4; clone_size: -; cdr3_aa: CASSSDTPPGQLYGYTF; cdr3_nt: TGTGCCAGCAGCTCCGATACCCCACCGGGACAGCTCTATGGCTACACCTTC
d_call: -; j_call: TRBJ2-4; v_call: TRBV20-1; clone_size: -; cdr3_aa: CSARARLGQNIQYF; cdr3_nt: TGCAGTGCTAGAGCTAGGCTTGGGCAAAACATTCAGTACTTC
d_call: -; j_call: TRBJ2-7; v_call: TRBV29-1; clone_size: -; cdr3_aa: CSVLAQGERYF; cdr3_nt: TGCAGCGTTTTAGCCCAGGGTGAACGGTACTTC
d_call: TRBD2; j_call: TRBJ2-3; v_call: TRBV10-3; clone_size: -; cdr3_aa: CAISEYASGRAGGYTDTQYF; cdr3_nt: TGTGCCATCAGTGAATACGCTAGCGGGAGGGCCGGGGGTTACACAGATACGCAGTATTTT
d_call: -; j_call: TRBJ1-3; v_call: TRBV6-5; clone_size: -; cdr3_aa: CASSFPPTKSSGNTIYF; cdr3_nt: TGTGCCAGCAGTTTCCCGCCGACGAAGAGCTCTGGAAACACCATATATTTT
d_call: TRBD1; j_call: TRBJ1-2; v_call: TRBV18; clone_size: -; cdr3_aa: CASSRPRQGGFRTNYGYTF; cdr3_nt: TGTGCCAGCTCACGACCCCGACAGGGAGGTTTTCGGACTAACTATGGCTACACCTTC
d_call: TRBD2; j_call: TRBJ2-1; v_call: TRBV4-3; clone_size: once; cdr3_aa: CASSQEAGPGHEQFF; cdr3_nt: TGCGCCAGCAGCCAGGAAGCGGGACCGGGGCATGAGCAGTTCTTC